This T cell receptor gamma chain was sequenced in a study of intestinal T cells in coeliac disease. TRG repertoires were amplified with LymphoTrack primers from around 200 ng of biopsy DNA. TCRdb re-identified clones in the multiplex PCR reads via CATT. The table has about 860 gamma-chain clones, about half seen once; the top ten hold approximately 25%. Genomic DNA came from ten approximately 5.2-µm formalin-fixed paraffin-embedded scrolls per case. V gave up 13 bases and J gave up 3 bases; unmatched junction bases: 14. The length of the CDR3 is 15 residues. This clone was counted once. Sample: a duodenal biopsy. This clonotype originated in a human donor with celiac disease. The chain links TRGV11 to TRGJP1. TRGV11 is assigned to the ORF class and has an uncertain function. CDR3 DNA sequence: TGTGCCTGTTGTGTTCGGATATCCACTGGTTGGTTCAAGATATTT. Translated, it gives CACCVRISTGWFKIF.